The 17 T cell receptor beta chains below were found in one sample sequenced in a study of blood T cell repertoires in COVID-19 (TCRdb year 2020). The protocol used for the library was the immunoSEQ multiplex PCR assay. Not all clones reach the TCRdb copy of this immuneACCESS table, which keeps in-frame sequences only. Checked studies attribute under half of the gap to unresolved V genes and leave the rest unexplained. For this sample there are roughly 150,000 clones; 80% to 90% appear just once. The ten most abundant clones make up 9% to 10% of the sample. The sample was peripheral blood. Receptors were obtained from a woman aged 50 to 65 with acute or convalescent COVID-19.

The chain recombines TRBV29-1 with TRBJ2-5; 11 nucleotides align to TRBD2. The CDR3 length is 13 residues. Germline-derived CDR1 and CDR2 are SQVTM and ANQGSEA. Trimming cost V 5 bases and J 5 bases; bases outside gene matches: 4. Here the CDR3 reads CSVTSGSGETQYF. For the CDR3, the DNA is TGCAGCGTTACTAGCGGGAGTGGTGAGACCCAGTACTTC.

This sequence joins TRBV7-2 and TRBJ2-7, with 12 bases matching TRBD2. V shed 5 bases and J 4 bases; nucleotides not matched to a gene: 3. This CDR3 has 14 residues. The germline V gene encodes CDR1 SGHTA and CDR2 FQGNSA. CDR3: CASSQGTSGYEQYF. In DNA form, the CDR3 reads TGTGCCAGCAGCCAAGGGACTAGCGGGTACGAGCAGTACTTC.

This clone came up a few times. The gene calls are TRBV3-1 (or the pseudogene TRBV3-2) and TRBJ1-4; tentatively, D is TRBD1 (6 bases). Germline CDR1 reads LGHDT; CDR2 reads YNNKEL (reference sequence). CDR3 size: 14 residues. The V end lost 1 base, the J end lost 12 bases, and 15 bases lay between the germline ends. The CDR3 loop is CASSQVQGGSELFF. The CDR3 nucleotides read TGTGCCAGCAGCCAAGTCCAAGGGGGATCTGAACTGTTTTTT.

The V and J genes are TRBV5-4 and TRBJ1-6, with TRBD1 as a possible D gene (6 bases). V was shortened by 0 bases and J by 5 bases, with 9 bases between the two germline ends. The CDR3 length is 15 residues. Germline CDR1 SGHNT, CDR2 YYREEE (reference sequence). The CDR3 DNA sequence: TGTGCCAGCAGCTTGGCCGGGACACATAATTCACCCCTCCACTTT. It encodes CASSLAGTHNSPLHF.

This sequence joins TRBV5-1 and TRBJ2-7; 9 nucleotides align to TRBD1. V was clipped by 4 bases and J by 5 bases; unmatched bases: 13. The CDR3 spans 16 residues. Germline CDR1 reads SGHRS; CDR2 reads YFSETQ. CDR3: CASSPYPGQGADEQYF. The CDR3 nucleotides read TGCGCCAGCAGCCCTTATCCGGGACAGGGTGCGGACGAGCAGTACTTC.

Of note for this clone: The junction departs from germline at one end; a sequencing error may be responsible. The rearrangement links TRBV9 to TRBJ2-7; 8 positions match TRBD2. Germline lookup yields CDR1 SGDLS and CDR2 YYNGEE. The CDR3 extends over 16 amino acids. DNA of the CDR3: TGTGCCAGCAGCGTAGAGATGGCGGGAGGCTCCCACGAGCAGTACTTC. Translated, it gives CASSVEMAGGSHEQYF. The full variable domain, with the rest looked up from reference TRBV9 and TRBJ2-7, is DSGVTQTPKHLITATGQRVTLRCSPRSGDLSVYWYQQSLDQGLQFLIQYYNGEERAKGNILERFSAQQFPDLHSELNLSSLELGDSALYFCASSVEMAGGSHEQYFGPGTRLTVT.

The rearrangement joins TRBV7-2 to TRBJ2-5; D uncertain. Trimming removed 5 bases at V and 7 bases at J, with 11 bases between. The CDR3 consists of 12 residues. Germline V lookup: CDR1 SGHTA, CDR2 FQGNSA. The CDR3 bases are TGTGCCAGCAGCCTGGCCCCGGGGACCCAGTACTTC. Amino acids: CASSLAPGTQYF.

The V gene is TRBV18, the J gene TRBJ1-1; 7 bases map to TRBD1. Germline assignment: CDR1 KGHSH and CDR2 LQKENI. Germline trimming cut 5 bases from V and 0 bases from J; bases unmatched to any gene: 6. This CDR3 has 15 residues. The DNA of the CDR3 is TGTGCCAGCTCAGGGAGACAGGGAATGAACACTGAAGCTTTCTTT. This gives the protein CASSGRQGMNTEAFF.

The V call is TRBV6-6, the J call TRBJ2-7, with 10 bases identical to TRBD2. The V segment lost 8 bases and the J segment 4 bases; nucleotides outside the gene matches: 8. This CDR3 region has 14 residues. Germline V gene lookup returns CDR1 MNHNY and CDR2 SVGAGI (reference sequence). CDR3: CASGIAGGPYEQYF. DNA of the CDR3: TGTGCCAGCGGGATAGCGGGAGGCCCTTACGAGCAGTACTTC.

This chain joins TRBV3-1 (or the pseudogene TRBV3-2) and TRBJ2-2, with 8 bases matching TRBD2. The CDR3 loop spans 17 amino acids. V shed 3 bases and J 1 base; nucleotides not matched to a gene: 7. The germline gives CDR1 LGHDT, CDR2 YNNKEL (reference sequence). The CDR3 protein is CASSHGLREGNTGELFF. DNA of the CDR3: TGTGCCAGCAGCCATGGGCTACGGGAGGGGAACACCGGGGAGCTGTTTTTT.

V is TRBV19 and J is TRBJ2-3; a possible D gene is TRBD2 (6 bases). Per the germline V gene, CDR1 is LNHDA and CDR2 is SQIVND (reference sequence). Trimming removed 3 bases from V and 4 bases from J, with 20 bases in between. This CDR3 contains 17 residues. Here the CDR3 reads CASSMSVYLPGADTQYF. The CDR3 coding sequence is TGTGCCAGTAGTATGTCCGTATACCTACCGGGGGCAGATACGCAGTATTTT.

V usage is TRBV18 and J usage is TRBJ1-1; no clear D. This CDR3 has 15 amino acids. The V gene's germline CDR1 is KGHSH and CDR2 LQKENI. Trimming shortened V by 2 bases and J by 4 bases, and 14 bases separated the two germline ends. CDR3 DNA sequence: TGTGCCAGCTCACCAATCGTGGGGAGCGGCACTGAAGCTTTCTTT. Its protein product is CASSPIVGSGTEAFF. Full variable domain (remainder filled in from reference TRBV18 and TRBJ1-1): NAGVMQNPRHLVRRRGQEARLRCSPMKGHSHVYWYRQLPEEGLKFMVYLQKENIIDESGMPKERFSAEFPKEGPSILRIQQVVRGDSAAYFCASSPIVGSGTEAFFGQGTRLTVV.

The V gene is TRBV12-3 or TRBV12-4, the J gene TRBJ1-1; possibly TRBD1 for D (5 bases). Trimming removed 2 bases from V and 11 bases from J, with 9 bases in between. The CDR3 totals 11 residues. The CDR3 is CASSLQYRAFF. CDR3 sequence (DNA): TGTGCCAGCAGTTTACAGTACAGGGCTTTCTTT.

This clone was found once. CDR3 protein: CASSVGIVAGSSYEQYF. CDR3 sequence (DNA): TGTGCCAGCAGCGTAGGGATTGTGGCGGGGAGCTCCTACGAGCAGTACTTC. This sequence joins TRBV9 and TRBJ2-7, with a weak D call TRBD2 (6 bases). With 0 bases removed from V and 0 bases from J, the gap between germline ends came to 16 bases. From germline, CDR1 is SGDLS and CDR2 YYNGEE. The CDR3 is made up of 17 amino acids. The whole variable domain, filled in from reference TRBV9 and TRBJ2-7, reads DSGVTQTPKHLITATGQRVTLRCSPRSGDLSVYWYQQSLDQGLQFLIQYYNGEERAKGNILERFSAQQFPDLHSELNLSSLELGDSALYFCASSVGIVAGSSYEQYFGPGTRLTVT.

CDR3 in DNA: TGTGCCAGCAGCCAAGATCTAAGTTGTTATACTAGCGGGGGTGGGGAAGAGACCCAGTACTTC. It is translated as CASSQDLSCYTSGGGEETQYF. The gene calls are TRBV3-1 (or the pseudogene TRBV3-2) and TRBJ2-5; TRBD2 matches 11 bases. Germline CDR1 reads LGHDT; CDR2 reads YNNKEL (reference sequence). This CDR3 spans 21 amino acids. Trimming took 0 bases from V and 3 from J; bases not matched to a gene: 18.

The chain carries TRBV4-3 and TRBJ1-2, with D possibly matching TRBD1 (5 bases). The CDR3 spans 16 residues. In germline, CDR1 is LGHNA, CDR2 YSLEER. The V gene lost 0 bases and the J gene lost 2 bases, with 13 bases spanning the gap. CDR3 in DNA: TGCGCCAGCAGCCAAGACCGGGGGAGAGGGAACTATGGCTACACCTTC. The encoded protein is CASSQDRGRGNYGYTF.

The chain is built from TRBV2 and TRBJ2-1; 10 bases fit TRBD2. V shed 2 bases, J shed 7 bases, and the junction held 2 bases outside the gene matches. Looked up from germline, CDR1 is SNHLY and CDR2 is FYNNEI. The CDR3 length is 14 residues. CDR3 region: CASSERTSGNEQFF. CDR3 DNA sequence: TGTGCCAGCAGTGAAAGGACTAGCGGAAATGAGCAGTTCTTC.